Below, 16 T cell receptor beta chains from the same sample are listed, as sequenced in a study of T-cell reconstitution after alpha-beta-depleted transplantation in children. A library of TCRbeta sequences, prepared with unique molecular identifiers, was generated. TCRdb re-called the PCR reads through MiXCR, storing one row per CDR3 protein. This table has about 240,000 distinct CDR3 sequences, under 30% appearing once. Sequencing was performed on PBMCs, taken before TCRalphabeta/CD19-depleted stem cell transplant. These receptors were collected from a girl aged 2 to 10 with Fanconi anemia, due to receive a stem cell transplant.

Many counts were recorded for this clonotype. The J gene is TRBJ2-7, the V gene TRBV12-3 or TRBV12-4, with 7 nucleotides matching TRBD2. The CDR3 totals 14 residues. The junction had 12 bases not matched to a gene; V was cut back by 1 base and J by 12 bases. The CDR3 loop reads CASSLEGLAATRYF. Written as DNA, the CDR3 is TGTGCCAGCAGTTTAGAGGGGCTAGCGGCAACCCGGTACTTC.

The CDR3 nucleotides are TGCGCCAGCAGCTTGGTGGGACAAAAAGAGACCCAGTACTTC. Protein sequence: CASSLVGQKETQYF. J is TRBJ2-5 and V is TRBV5-1; the D gene is possibly TRBD1 (6 bases). The V end was cut by 0 bases, the J end by 3 bases, with 9 bases between. The CDR3 runs 14 residues. Germline V gene sequence: CDR1 SGHRS, CDR2 YFSETQ.

Many counts were recorded for this clonotype. The rearrangement links TRBV7-2 to TRBJ2-1, with a possible D match to TRBD2 (6 bases). Trimming left V 2 bases short and J 8 bases short, with 13 bases between. Germline-derived CDR1 and CDR2 are SGHTA and FQGNSA. The CDR3 length is 14 residues. Written as DNA, the CDR3 is TGTGCCAGCAGCTTATATACGGGCGGGGATGAGCAGTTCTTC. This codes for CASSLYTGGDEQFF.

This clonotype was detected many times. The V and J genes are TRBV18 and TRBJ2-3; the match to TRBD2 covers 14 bases. The CDR3 has 16 amino acids. V was clipped by 2 bases and J by 10 bases; unmatched bases: 8. CDR1 and CDR2 (germline): KGHSH, LQKENI. The CDR3 nucleotides read TGTGCCAGCTCACCAACCGGGACTAGCGGGAGCCGGGCGCAGTATTTT. This translates into CASSPTGTSGSRAQYF.

This clonotype has a count of ten or more. This sequence joins TRBV6-5 and TRBJ1-2, with D unclear. CDR3 size: 14 residues. Germline values: CDR1 MNHEY, CDR2 SVGAGI. V was trimmed by 0 bases and J by 3 bases, leaving 8 bases between them. The CDR3 DNA is TGTGCCAGCAGTTACTCGGAGGGAGACTATGGCTACACCTTC. Its translation is CASSYSEGDYGYTF.

This rearrangement joins TRBV7-2 to TRBJ1-1; 7 nucleotides agree with TRBD1. The V segment lost 3 bases and the J segment 6 bases; nucleotides outside the gene matches: 10. This CDR3 region has 15 residues. The V gene's germline CDR1 is SGHTA and CDR2 FQGNSA. CDR3 amino acids: CASSFRTGVIAEAFF. CDR3 coding DNA: TGTGCCAGCAGCTTCCGGACAGGCGTAATTGCTGAAGCTTTCTTT.

This chain links TRBV20-1 with TRBJ2-1; D unclear. Germline CDR1 DFQATT, CDR2 SNEGSKA (reference sequence). There are 16 residues in the CDR3. Trimming removed 0 bases from V and 7 bases from J, with 19 bases in between. CDR3 protein: CSARDRKRSAFNEQFF. Here the CDR3 DNA reads TGCAGTGCTAGAGATCGAAAAAGGTCGGCTTTTAATGAGCAGTTCTTC.

This clonotype was detected ten times or more. The CDR3 spells CASRQGGAGEQYF. The CDR3 bases are TGTGCCAGCAGGCAAGGGGGTGCGGGGGAGCAGTACTTC. The chain joins TRBV7-6 to TRBJ2-7, with D perhaps matching TRBD1 or TRBD2 (6 bases each). Per germline, CDR1 SGHVS and CDR2 FNYEAQ. The ends were cut back, 6 bases at V and 7 bases at J, with 16 bases in the middle. The CDR3 runs to 13 residues.

This clonotype was recorded a few times. The chain uses TRBV29-1 and TRBJ2-3; 7 nucleotides align to TRBD2. The V gene end was trimmed by 6 bases and the J gene end by 1 base; junction bases not matched to a gene: 7. The germline CDR1 and CDR2 sequences are SQVTM and ANQGSEA. The CDR3 consists of 14 residues. CDR3: CSVQKRDRTDTQYF. The CDR3 DNA follows: TGCAGCGTCCAAAAGCGGGACCGCACAGATACGCAGTATTTT.

This clonotype turned up a few times. The V and J genes are TRBV20-1 and TRBJ1-2; D is uncertain. The CDR3 contains 11 residues. CDR1 is DFQATT, CDR2 SNEGSKA, per germline (reference sequence). Trimming cost V 3 bases and J 2 bases, with 4 bases left between them. In DNA form, the CDR3 reads TGCAGTGCTAGCGGGAACTATGGCTACACCTTC. Residues: CSASGNYGYTF.

Ten or more counts support this clonotype. The chain employs TRBV20-1 and TRBJ2-1, with D unresolved. CDR1 is DFQATT and CDR2 is SNEGSKA in the germline V gene (reference sequence). The V end lost 0 bases, the J end lost 4 bases, and 7 bases lay between the germline ends. The CDR3 loop spans 13 amino acids. The CDR3 nucleotides read TGCAGTGCTAGAGAGGCCGGGTACAATGAGCAGTTCTTC. Translating gives CSAREAGYNEQFF.

At least ten counts were recorded for this clonotype. CDR3 nucleotide sequence: TGTGCCAGCAGTGAATTTTTCCGGGACAGGGATGGCGAGCAGTACTTC. Encoded protein: CASSEFFRDRDGEQYF. The chain is built from TRBV25-1 and TRBJ2-7, with 9 bases lining up with TRBD1. The CDR3 sequence is 16 residues long. V shed 1 base and J 6 bases; nucleotides not matched to a gene: 10. Germline loops: CDR1 MGHDK, CDR2 SYGVNS.

This clonotype turned up a few times. J is TRBJ2-1 and V is TRBV5-4; 8 nucleotides agree with TRBD1. V lost 0 bases and J lost 9; bases outside the gene matches: 8. The germline V gene has CDR1 SGHNT and CDR2 YYREEE (reference sequence). CDR3 length equals 15 residues. CDR3 nucleotide sequence: TGTGCCAGCAGCTTGGTAGGCAGGGGGCAAGGTGAGCAGTTCTTC. Translation: CASSLVGRGQGEQFF.

This clonotype has at least ten counts. J is TRBJ2-5 and V is TRBV5-1; 8 bases are shared with TRBD2. Unmatched junction bases numbered 6, after V lost 0 bases and J lost 2 bases. The length of the CDR3 is 16 residues. Germline V gene lookup returns CDR1 SGHRS and CDR2 YFSETQ. The CDR3 DNA is TGCGCCAGCAGCTTGGCCGGGACTAGTGGGCAAGAGACCCAGTACTTC. The encoded protein is CASSLAGTSGQETQYF.

The chain is built from TRBV15 and TRBJ2-1; tentatively, D is TRBD2 (6 bases). V lost 3 bases and J 4 bases, leaving 13 bases between the germline ends. Germline CDR1 reads LNHNV; CDR2 reads YYDKDF (reference sequence). This CDR3 contains 15 residues. CDR3 DNA sequence: TGTGCCACCAGCAGGATACTAGCCGCTTACAATGAGCAGTTCTTC. Protein sequence: CATSRILAAYNEQFF.

As for this clonotype: One junction end disagrees with the germline gene, perhaps due to a read error. V usage is TRBV20-1 and J usage is TRBJ2-7, with D possibly matching TRBD2 (6 bases). In germline, CDR1 is DFQATT, CDR2 SNEGSKA (reference sequence). The length of the CDR3 is 8 residues. CDR3 loop: CSAMGGEF. Here the CDR3 DNA reads TGCAGTGCGATGGGGGGTGAATTC.